These 26 T cell receptor beta chains came from one sample sequenced in a study of T cell changes during pregnancy in multiple sclerosis (dated by TCRdb to the late 2010s). Library preparation was by the immunoSEQ multiplex PCR assay. TCRdb holds this immuneACCESS table with in-frame rearrangements only. Some clones are missing; in checked studies, unresolved V genes explain under half, and the rest has no known cause. The sample profile shows about 24,000 clones; 86% of them were found once. Of the sample, around 8% is held by the ten largest clones. This specimen was CD8+ T cells from peripheral blood mononuclear cells, taken in the first trimester of pregnancy. The receptors were sampled from a female donor in good health, enrolled as a control in a pregnancy study.

The chain links TRBV13 to TRBJ1-4; TRBD1 agrees at 7 bases. V trimming: 4 bases; J trimming: 3 bases; junction bases outside the gene matches: 17. This CDR3 region has 19 residues. Per the germline V gene, CDR1 is PRHDT and CDR2 is FYEKMQ (reference sequence). This CDR3 reads CASSSRRDSSSRSNEKLFF. The CDR3 nucleotides read TGTGCCAGCAGCTCGCGTCGGGACAGCTCTTCCCGCTCTAATGAAAAACTGTTTTTT.

The V gene is TRBV7-9, the J gene TRBJ2-1, with 8 positions matching TRBD1. The CDR3 totals 15 residues. Germline V gene data show CDR1 as SEHNR and CDR2 as FQNEAQ (reference sequence). The V segment lost 1 base and the J segment 3 bases; nucleotides outside the gene matches: 2. CDR3 residues: CASSLVGTGYNEQFF. The CDR3, as DNA: TGTGCCAGCAGCTTAGTGGGGACAGGCTACAATGAGCAGTTCTTC.

The chain employs TRBV5-6 and TRBJ2-1; the match to TRBD1 covers 8 bases. The CDR3 is 14 residues long. V was pared by 3 bases and J by 7 bases, with 6 bases of the junction left unmatched. CDR1 and CDR2 from the germline V gene are SGHDT and YYEEEE. The chain's CDR3 is CASSSGTGENEQFF. CDR3 coding DNA: TGTGCCAGCAGCTCCGGGACAGGAGAAAATGAGCAGTTCTTC.

The rearrangement uses TRBV7-9 and TRBJ2-3; 9 nucleotides align to TRBD2. V shed 2 bases, J shed 6 bases, and the junction held 6 bases outside the gene matches. In germline, CDR1 is SEHNR, CDR2 FQNEAQ (reference sequence). This CDR3 spans 15 amino acids. CDR3 DNA: TGTGCCAGCAGCTTAAGGCGGGGGGGCCGGGATACGCAGTATTTT. Translated, it gives CASSLRRGGRDTQYF.

V gene TRBV7-8 combines with J gene TRBJ2-7, with a possible D match to TRBD2 (5 bases). The CDR3 spans 14 residues. V lost 1 base and J 2 bases, leaving 9 bases between the germline ends. Germline V gene sequence: CDR1 SGHVS, CDR2 FQNEAQ. CDR3 protein: CASSLGGPTYEQYF. The CDR3, as DNA: TGTGCCAGCAGCTTAGGAGGGCCCACCTACGAGCAGTACTTC.

This chain uses TRBV27 with TRBJ1-4; 7 nucleotides match TRBD1. CDR3 length: 17 amino acids. CDR1 and CDR2 from the germline V gene are MNHEY and SMNVEV (reference sequence). Losses at the gene ends were 4 bases for V and 1 base for J; bases not matched to a gene: 9. As DNA, the CDR3 is TGTGCCAGCAGTTCCTACAGGGGACTCCTAACTAATGAAAAACTGTTTTTT. This codes for CASSSYRGLLTNEKLFF.

The chain carries TRBV27 and TRBJ2-5, with TRBD1 as a possible D gene (6 bases). V lost 3 bases, J lost 5 bases, and 19 bases lay in between. This CDR3 contains 16 residues. Per germline, CDR1 MNHEY and CDR2 SMNVEV (reference sequence). The CDR3: CASSFIRQGSRETQYF. Here the CDR3 DNA reads TGTGCCAGCAGTTTCATTCGGCAGGGGTCGAGGGAGACCCAGTACTTC.

This clone has just one count. The V call is TRBV6-6, the J call TRBJ2-1; possible D gene TRBD1, 6 bases. V was trimmed by 6 bases and J by 5 bases, leaving 11 bases between them. Germline-derived CDR1 and CDR2 are MNHNY and SVGAGI (reference sequence). This CDR3 spans 13 amino acids. The CDR3 protein is CASSPGENNEQFF. CDR3 nucleotides: TGTGCCAGCAGCCCAGGGGAGAACAATGAGCAGTTCTTC.

V gene TRBV5-6 combines with J gene TRBJ2-7; D is possibly TRBD2 (6 bases). CDR1 is SGHDT, CDR2 YYEEEE, per germline. Trimming shortened V by 3 bases and J by 7 bases, and 20 bases separated the two germline ends. The CDR3 contains 15 residues. CDR3 DNA: TGTGCCAGCAGCTCGGGATCGGTTCGGGGGAGTGAGCAGTACTTC. Protein sequence: CASSSGSVRGSEQYF.

This chain joins TRBV5-1 and TRBJ1-1; the match to TRBD1 covers 8 bases. The CDR3 covers 12 residues. Looked up from germline, CDR1 is SGHRS and CDR2 is YFSETQ. Germline trimming cut 6 bases from V and 8 bases from J; bases unmatched to any gene: 6. The CDR3 region is CASTGQGEEAFF. The CDR3 coding sequence is TGCGCCAGCACCGGACAGGGTGAAGAAGCTTTCTTT.

This chain connects TRBV15 to TRBJ2-1; 7 bases agree with TRBD2. The CDR3 extends over 17 amino acids. V shed 0 bases and J 3 bases; nucleotides not matched to a gene: 8. Germline CDR1 and CDR2: LNHNV and YYDKDF (reference sequence). The CDR3 reads CATSRDGAPGGYNEQFF. CDR3 DNA: TGTGCCACCAGCAGAGATGGGGCCCCGGGGGGCTACAATGAGCAGTTCTTC.

The gene calls are TRBV11-2 and TRBJ2-7; TRBD1 might be the D (5 bases). This CDR3 spans 13 amino acids. The V gene's germline CDR1 is SGHAT and CDR2 FQNNGV. Trimming removed 2 bases at V and 3 bases at J, with 8 bases between. The CDR3 region is CASSLRQNYEQYF. For the CDR3, the DNA is TGTGCCAGCAGCTTACGACAGAACTACGAGCAGTACTTC.

This chain's CDR3 is CASSLEQSTDQPQHF. The CDR3 region has the DNA TGTGCCAGCAGCTTGGAACAGTCGACAGATCAGCCCCAGCATTTT. V gene TRBV7-9 combines with J gene TRBJ1-5; TRBD1 is a possible D gene (5 bases). Germline values: CDR1 SEHNR, CDR2 FQNEAQ (reference sequence). The CDR3 runs to 15 residues. V was pared by 3 bases and J by 5 bases, with 14 bases between.

The rearrangement links TRBV9 to TRBJ2-1, with a weak D call TRBD1 (7 bases). V was clipped by 4 bases and J by 0 bases, with 11 bases between them. The germline V gene has CDR1 SGDLS and CDR2 YYNGEE. There are 15 residues in the CDR3. CDR3 loop: CASSQGGSSYNEQFF. In nucleotides, the CDR3 is TGTGCCAGCAGCCAGGGGGGAAGCTCCTACAATGAGCAGTTCTTC.

The chain is built from TRBV28 and TRBJ2-1; TRBD2 matches 7 bases. Germline V lookup: CDR1 MDHEN, CDR2 SYDVKM. Unmatched junction bases numbered 3, after V lost 3 bases and J lost 4 bases. The CDR3 runs to 14 residues. The CDR3 loop reads CASSLAGDYNEQFF. The CDR3 DNA reads as TGTGCCAGCAGTTTGGCGGGGGATTACAATGAGCAGTTCTTC.

This clone has just one count. The chain combines TRBV4-3 with TRBJ2-1, with D hard to call. The V gene's germline CDR1 is LGHNA and CDR2 YSLEER. V shed 0 bases and J shed 6 bases, with 9 bases lying between them. The CDR3 is 14 amino acids. CDR3 residues: CASSQDRSINEQFF. The DNA for the CDR3 is TGCGCCAGCAGCCAAGATAGAAGTATCAATGAGCAGTTCTTC.

The rearrangement joins TRBV10-3 to TRBJ2-1; no clear D. The CDR3 sequence is 13 residues long. CDR1 and CDR2 from the germline V gene are ENHRY and SYGVKD. V was shortened by 2 bases and J by 4 bases, with 6 bases between the two germline ends. CDR3 bases: TGTGCCATCAGTGAGACAGATTACAATGAGCAGTTCTTC. Its protein product is CAISETDYNEQFF.

The CDR3 region is CASSSGQGGMLNGYTF. The CDR3 DNA reads as TGTGCCAGCAGCTCGGGACAGGGGGGAATGTTGAATGGCTACACCTTC. This chain links TRBV5-4 with TRBJ1-2, with TRBD1 matching 11 bases. The V segment lost 3 bases and the J segment 6 bases; nucleotides outside the gene matches: 10. The V gene's germline CDR1 is SGHNT and CDR2 YYREEE (reference sequence). The CDR3 consists of 16 residues.

The V call is TRBV29-1, the J call TRBJ2-5; D not resolved. This CDR3 is built from 10 residues. Germline V CDR1 and CDR2: SQVTM, ANQGSEA. V lost 3 bases and J 5 bases, leaving 4 bases between the germline ends. Written as DNA, the CDR3 is TGCAGCGTTGACGGGGAGACCCAGTACTTC. The encoded protein is CSVDGETQYF.

The chain combines TRBV6-5 with TRBJ2-1; D might be TRBD2 (5 bases). Germline V gives CDR1 MNHEY, CDR2 SVGAGI. The CDR3 has 12 residues. V dropped 6 bases and J dropped 3 bases, with 6 bases sitting between them. This chain's CDR3 is CASRDYYNEQFF. CDR3 DNA sequence: TGTGCCAGCAGAGACTACTACAATGAGCAGTTCTTC.

V is TRBV5-6 and J is TRBJ2-6; D uncertain. Trimming cost V 0 bases and J 4 bases, with 5 bases left between them. From germline, CDR1 is SGHDT and CDR2 YYEEEE. The CDR3 loop spans 14 amino acids. CDR3 DNA: TGTGCCAGCAGCTTGGCTTCCGGGGCCAACGTCCTGACTTTC. Translating gives CASSLASGANVLTF. The whole variable domain, filled in from reference TRBV5-6 and TRBJ2-6, reads DAGVTQSPTHLIKTRGQQVTLRCSPKSGHDTVSWYQQALGQGPQFIFQYYEEEERQRGNFPDRFSGHQFPNYSSELNVNALLLGDSALYLCASSLASGANVLTFGAGSRLTVL.

This clone was counted between two and nine times. The V call is TRBV7-2, the J call TRBJ2-7; 8 nucleotides agree with TRBD1. V lost 5 bases, J lost 0 bases, and 6 bases stayed unmatched. CDR1 is SGHTA and CDR2 is FQGNSA in the germline V gene. CDR3 length: 15 residues. The CDR3, as DNA: TGTGCCAGCAGCCCCGCCGGGACAGGCTCCTACGAGCAGTACTTC. Translation: CASSPAGTGSYEQYF.

The CDR3 bases are TGTGCCAGCAGCCCCTCCCCAACTCAACCGAACACTGAAGCTTTCTTT. Translated: CASSPSPTQPNTEAFF. The chain employs TRBV5-4 and TRBJ1-1; the D is unclear. Germline CDR1 and CDR2: SGHNT and YYREEE (reference sequence). This CDR3 is 16 amino acids long. Trimming removed 4 bases at V and 1 base at J, with 17 bases between.

The chain couples TRBV7-2 to TRBJ1-4, with TRBD1 matching 7 bases. Germline lookup yields CDR1 SGHTA and CDR2 FQGNSA. The ends lost 6 bases at V and 1 base at J; junction bases unmatched: 8. CDR3 length equals 16 residues. CDR3 loop: CASSSNRGVTNEKLFF. CDR3 DNA sequence: TGTGCCAGCAGTTCCAACAGGGGTGTAACTAATGAAAAACTGTTTTTT.

The chain employs TRBV7-2 and TRBJ1-4; D is undetermined. Looked up from germline, CDR1 is SGHTA and CDR2 is FQGNSA. V lost 3 bases to trimming and J lost 4 bases, with 12 bases between them. The CDR3 is 15 residues long. The CDR3: CASSFGEAINEKLFF. CDR3 bases: TGTGCCAGCAGCTTTGGGGAGGCGATTAATGAAAAACTGTTTTTT.

The rearrangement links TRBV4-3 to TRBJ1-2; tentatively, D is TRBD1 (6 bases). The V gene lost 1 base and the J gene lost 6 bases, with 12 bases spanning the gap. Germline CDR1 is LGHNA and CDR2 is YSLEER. This CDR3 is 14 amino acids long. The CDR3 is CASSQAGEVNGYTF. CDR3 nucleotides: TGCGCCAGCAGCCAAGCAGGGGAAGTGAATGGCTACACCTTC.